This TCR beta chain emerged from a study of cytomegalovirus exposure and HLA in healthy donors. The donors were healthy bone marrow donors. V was shortened by 1 base and J by 6 bases, with 16 bases between the two germline ends. Germline CDR1 and CDR2: MGHRA and YSYEKL. The CDR3 totals 16 residues. Worth noting for this clone: Its antigen remains unknown.

Findings and caveats of the study: Earlier analysis looked at TCR beta V segments, and most were productive about 87% or about 30% of the time.

Primers: 60 Vbeta forward and 13 Jbeta reverse. Repertoires were generated with immunoSEQ multiplex PCR, while TCRdb's copy carries only in-frame clones and drops some. The repertoire holds over 130,000 clones, with 60% to 85% as singletons. The chain carries TRBV4-1 and TRBJ2-1, with a tentative D call TRBD2 (6 bases). The sequence derives from a man aged 35 to 55 in good health and CMV-seronegative. The specimen was PBMCs. CDR3 bases: TGCGCCAGCAGCCAAGGTCAACTAGCTTTTAGCAATGAGCAGTTCTTC. Its translation: CASSQGQLAFSNEQFF.